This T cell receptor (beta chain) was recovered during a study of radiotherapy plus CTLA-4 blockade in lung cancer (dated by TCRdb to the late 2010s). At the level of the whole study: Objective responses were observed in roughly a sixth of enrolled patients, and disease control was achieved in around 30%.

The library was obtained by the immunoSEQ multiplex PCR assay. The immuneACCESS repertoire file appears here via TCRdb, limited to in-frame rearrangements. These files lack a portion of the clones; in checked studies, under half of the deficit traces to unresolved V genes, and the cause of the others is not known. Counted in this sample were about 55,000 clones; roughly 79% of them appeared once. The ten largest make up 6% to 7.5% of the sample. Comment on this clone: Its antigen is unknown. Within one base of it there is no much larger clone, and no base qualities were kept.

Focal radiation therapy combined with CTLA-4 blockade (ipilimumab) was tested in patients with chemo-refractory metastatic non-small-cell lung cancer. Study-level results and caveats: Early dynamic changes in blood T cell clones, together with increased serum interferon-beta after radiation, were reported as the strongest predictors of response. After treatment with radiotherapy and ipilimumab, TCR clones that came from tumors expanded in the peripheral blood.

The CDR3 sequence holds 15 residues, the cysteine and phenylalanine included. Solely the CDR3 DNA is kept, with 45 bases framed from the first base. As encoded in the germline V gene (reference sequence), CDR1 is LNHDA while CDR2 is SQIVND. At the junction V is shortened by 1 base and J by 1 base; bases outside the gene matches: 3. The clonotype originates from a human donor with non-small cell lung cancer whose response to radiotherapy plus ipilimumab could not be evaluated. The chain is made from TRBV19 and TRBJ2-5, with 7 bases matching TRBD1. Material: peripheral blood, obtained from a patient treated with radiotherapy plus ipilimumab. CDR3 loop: CASSIGGTAQETQYF. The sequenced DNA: TGTGCCAGTAGTATAGGGGGGACAGCCCAAGAGACCCAGTACTTC. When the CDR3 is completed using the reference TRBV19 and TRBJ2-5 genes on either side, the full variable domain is DGGITQSPKYLFRKEGQNVTLSCEQNLNHDAMYWYRQDPGQGLRLIYYSQIVNDFQKGDIAEGYSVSREKKESFPLTVTSAQKNPTAFYLCASSIGGTAQETQYFGPGTRLLVL.